One T cell receptor beta chain is described in this entry. Its specificity is unknown. The source of the sample is a study of vaccination and CD4 T cells after COVID-19. This sample's treatment: approximately 9-day PBMC culture with coronavirus spike peptide pools or control peptides (ViraFEST assay). The Oncomine TCR Beta short-read assay sequenced DNA from cultured CD4+ T cells. MiXCR, applied by TCRdb to the PCR reads, yields one record per CDR3 protein. The sample records roughly 22,000 distinct CDR3 sequences, approximately 30% being singletons. With V trimmed by 1 base and J by 2 bases, 7 bases remained unmatched. This CDR3 has 15 amino acids. In germline, CDR1 is DFQATT, CDR2 SNEGSKA (reference sequence).

The receptor's source is a human donor with COVID-19. This rearrangement joins TRBV20-1 to TRBJ2-7; 8 positions agree with TRBD2. The sample taken for sequencing was cultured CD4+ T cells from blood. CDR3 DNA sequence: TGCAGTGCTAGAGTAACGGGGGGGGGCACCTACGAGCAGTACTTC. It specifies CSARVTGGGTYEQYF.